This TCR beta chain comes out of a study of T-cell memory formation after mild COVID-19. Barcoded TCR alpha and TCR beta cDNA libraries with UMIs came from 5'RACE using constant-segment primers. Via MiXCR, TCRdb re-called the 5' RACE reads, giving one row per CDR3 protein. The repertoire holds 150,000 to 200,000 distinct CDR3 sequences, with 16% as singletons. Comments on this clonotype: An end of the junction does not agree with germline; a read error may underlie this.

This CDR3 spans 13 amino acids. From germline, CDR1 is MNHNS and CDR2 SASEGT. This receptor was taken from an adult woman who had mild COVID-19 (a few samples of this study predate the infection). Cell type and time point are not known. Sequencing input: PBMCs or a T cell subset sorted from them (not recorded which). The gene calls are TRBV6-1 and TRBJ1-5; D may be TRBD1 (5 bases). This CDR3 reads CASNEGVSQPQHF. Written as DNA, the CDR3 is TGTGCCAGCAATGAAGGGGTAAGTCAGCCCCAGCATTTT.